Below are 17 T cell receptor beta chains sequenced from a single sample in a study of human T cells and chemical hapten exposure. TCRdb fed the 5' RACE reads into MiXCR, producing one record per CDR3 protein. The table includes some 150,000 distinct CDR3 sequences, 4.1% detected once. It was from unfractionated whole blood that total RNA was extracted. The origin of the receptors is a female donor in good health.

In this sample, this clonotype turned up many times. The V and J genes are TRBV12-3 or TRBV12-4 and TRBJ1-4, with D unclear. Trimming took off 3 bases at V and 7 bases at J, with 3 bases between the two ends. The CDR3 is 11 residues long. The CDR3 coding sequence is TGTGCCAGCAGTTTGAGTGAAAAACTGTTTTTT. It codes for CASSLSEKLFF.

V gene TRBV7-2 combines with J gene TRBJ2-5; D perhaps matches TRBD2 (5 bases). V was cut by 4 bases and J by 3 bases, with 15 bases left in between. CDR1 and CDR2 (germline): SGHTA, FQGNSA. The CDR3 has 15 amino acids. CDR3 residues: CASSSSGIEEETQYF. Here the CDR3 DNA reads TGTGCCAGCAGCTCTTCCGGGATAGAGGAAGAGACCCAGTACTTC. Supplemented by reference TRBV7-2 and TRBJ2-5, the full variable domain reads GAGVSQSPSNKVTEKGKDVELRCDPISGHTALYWYRQSLGQGLEFLIYFQGNSAPDKSGLPSDRFSAERTGGSVSTLTIQRTQQEDSAVYLCASSSSGIEEETQYFGPGTRLLVL.

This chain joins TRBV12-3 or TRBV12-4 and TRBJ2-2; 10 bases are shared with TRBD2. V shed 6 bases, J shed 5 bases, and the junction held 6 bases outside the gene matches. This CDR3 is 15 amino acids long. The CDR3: CASSLSGGSTGELFF. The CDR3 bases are TGTGCCAGCAGCCTTAGCGGGGGGTCTACCGGGGAGCTGTTTTTT.

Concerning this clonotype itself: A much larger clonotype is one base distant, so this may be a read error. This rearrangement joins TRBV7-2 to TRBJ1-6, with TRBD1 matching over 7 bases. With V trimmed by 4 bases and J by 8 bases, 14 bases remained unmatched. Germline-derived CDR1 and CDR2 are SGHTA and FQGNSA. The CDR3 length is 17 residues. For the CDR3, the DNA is TGTGCCAGCAGCTCAGCCAGACAGGGTTATTTTGATTCACCCCTCCACTTT. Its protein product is CASSSARQGYFDSPLHF.

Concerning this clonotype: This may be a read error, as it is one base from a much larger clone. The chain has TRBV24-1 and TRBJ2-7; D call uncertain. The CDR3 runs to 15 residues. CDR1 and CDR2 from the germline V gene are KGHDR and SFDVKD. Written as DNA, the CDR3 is TGTGACACCAGTGACGTGGGAATAACGAACTACGAGCAGTACTTC. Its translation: CDTSDVGITNYEQYF.

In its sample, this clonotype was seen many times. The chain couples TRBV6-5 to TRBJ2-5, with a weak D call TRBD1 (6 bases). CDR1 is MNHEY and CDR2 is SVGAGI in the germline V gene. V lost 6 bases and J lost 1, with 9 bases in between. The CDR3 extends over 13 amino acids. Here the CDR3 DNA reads TGTGCCAGCAGCGGGGACACCCAAGAGACCCAGTACTTC. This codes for CASSGDTQETQYF.

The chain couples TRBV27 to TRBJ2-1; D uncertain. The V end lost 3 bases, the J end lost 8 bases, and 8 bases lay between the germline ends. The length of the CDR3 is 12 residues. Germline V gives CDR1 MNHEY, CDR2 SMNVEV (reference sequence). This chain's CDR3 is CASSLGGDEQFF. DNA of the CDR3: TGTGCCAGCAGTTTGGGCGGCGATGAGCAGTTCTTC.

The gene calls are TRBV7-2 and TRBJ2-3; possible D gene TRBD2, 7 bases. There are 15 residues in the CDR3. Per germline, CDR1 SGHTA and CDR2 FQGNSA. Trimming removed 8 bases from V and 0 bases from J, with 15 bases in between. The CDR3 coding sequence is TGTGCCAGCCGGGGAGGGGGTCTTAGCACAGATACGCAGTATTTT. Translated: CASRGGGLSTDTQYF. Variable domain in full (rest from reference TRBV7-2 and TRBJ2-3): GAGVSQSPSNKVTEKGKDVELRCDPISGHTALYWYRQSLGQGLEFLIYFQGNSAPDKSGLPSDRFSAERTGGSVSTLTIQRTQQEDSAVYLCASRGGGLSTDTQYFGPGTRLTVL.

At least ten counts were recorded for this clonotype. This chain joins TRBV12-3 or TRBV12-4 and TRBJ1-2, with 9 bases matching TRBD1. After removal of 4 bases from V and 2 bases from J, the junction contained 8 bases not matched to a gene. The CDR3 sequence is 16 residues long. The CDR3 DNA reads TGTGCCAGCAGTTCAGGGGGACAGGGCTACAACTATGGCTACACCTTC. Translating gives CASSSGGQGYNYGYTF.

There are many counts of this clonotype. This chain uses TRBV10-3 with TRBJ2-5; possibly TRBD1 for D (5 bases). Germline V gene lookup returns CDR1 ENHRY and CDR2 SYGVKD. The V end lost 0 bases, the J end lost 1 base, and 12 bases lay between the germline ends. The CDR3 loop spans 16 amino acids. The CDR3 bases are TGTGCCATCAGTGAGTCGGCAGGGATTCTCCAAGAGACCCAGTACTTC. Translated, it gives CAISESAGILQETQYF.

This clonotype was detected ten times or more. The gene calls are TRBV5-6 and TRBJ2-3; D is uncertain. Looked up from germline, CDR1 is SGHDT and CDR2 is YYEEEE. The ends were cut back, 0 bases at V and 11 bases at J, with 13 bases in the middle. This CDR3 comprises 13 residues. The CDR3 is CASSLALIGEQYF. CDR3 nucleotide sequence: TGTGCCAGCAGCTTGGCCCTCATCGGAGAGCAGTATTTT.

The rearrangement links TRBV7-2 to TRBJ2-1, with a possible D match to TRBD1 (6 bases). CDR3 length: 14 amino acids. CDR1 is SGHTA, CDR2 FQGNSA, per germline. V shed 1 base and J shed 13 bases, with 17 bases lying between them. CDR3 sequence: CASSLEGVAGRQFF. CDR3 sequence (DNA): TGTGCCAGCAGCTTAGAGGGGGTGGCGGGTCGTCAGTTCTTC.

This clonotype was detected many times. The CDR3 nucleotides read TGTGCCAGCAGCCCTCGCGGGGGCTACTACTACGAGCAGTACTTC. This encodes CASSPRGGYYYEQYF. The chain couples TRBV3-1 to TRBJ2-7; TRBD2 might be the D (7 bases). Germline CDR1 and CDR2: LGHDT and YNNKEL (reference sequence). The CDR3 has 15 residues. Trimming took off 4 bases at V and 3 bases at J, with 16 bases between the two ends.

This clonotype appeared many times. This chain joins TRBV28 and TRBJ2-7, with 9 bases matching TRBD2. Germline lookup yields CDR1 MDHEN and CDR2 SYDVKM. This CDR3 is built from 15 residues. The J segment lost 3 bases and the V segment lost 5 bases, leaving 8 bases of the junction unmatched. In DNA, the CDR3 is TGTGCCAGCAGTCTGGGGACTAGCCCTCTCTACGAGCAGTACTTC. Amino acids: CASSLGTSPLYEQYF.

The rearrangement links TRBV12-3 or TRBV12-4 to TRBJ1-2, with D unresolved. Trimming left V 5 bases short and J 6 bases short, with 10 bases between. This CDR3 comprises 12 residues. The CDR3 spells CASSPHNDGYTF. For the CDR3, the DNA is TGTGCCAGCAGTCCCCACAACGATGGCTACACCTTC.

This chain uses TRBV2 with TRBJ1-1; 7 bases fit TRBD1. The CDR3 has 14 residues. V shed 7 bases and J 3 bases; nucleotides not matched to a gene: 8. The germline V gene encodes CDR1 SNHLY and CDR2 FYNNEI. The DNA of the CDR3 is TGTGCCAGCAACTTACAGGGGATCGACACTGAAGCTTTCTTT. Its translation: CASNLQGIDTEAFF.

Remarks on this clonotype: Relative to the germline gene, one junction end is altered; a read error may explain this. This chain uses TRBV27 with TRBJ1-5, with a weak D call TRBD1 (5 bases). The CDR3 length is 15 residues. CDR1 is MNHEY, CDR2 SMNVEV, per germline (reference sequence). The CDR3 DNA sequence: TGTGCCAGCAGTCGATTGGCCGGGGGGTATCAGCCCCAGAATTTT. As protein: CASSRLAGGYQPQNF.